The 10 T cell receptor beta chains below come from one sample, sequenced in a study of human T cells and chemical hapten exposure listed by TCRdb under 2021. The sample's time point label, decoded: patch test 1, 2 weeks after DPC sensitization. Interpreted using the paper, the treatment or condition label stands for: therapeutic diphenylcyclopropenone sensitization with weekly scalp DPC. Library preparation used RACE. TCRdb names NextSeq 500 as the instrument used. TCRdb itself trimmed the public reads at Q25 with fastp, ran MiXCR and retained productive beta chains. Rows with one shared CDR3 protein collapse into an entry with the most common genes and DNA. Present in this sample are around 110,000 distinct CDR3 sequences, about 12% of which were seen just once. The top ten constitute around 1.4% of the sample. The sequences come from whole blood, collected in connection with sensitization to the hapten diphenylcyclopropenone (DPC). These receptors all come from a woman aged 45-65 years with alopecia areata. Some clones in this sample may be carry-over from other donors' samples.

The genes are TRBV6-1 and TRBJ1-1; 12 bases fit TRBD1. The CDR3 is 14 amino acids. The germline CDR1 and CDR2 sequences are MNHNS and SASEGT. J gave up 5 bases and V 7 bases, and 5 bases lay outside the gene matches. CDR3 protein: CASTLGQGATEAFF. Written as DNA, the CDR3 is TGTGCCAGCACTCTGGGACAGGGGGCGACTGAAGCTTTCTTT.

The rearrangement uses TRBV24-1 and TRBJ1-1; 7 bases are shared with TRBD1. V lost 7 bases and J lost 4; bases outside the gene matches: 8. Germline values: CDR1 KGHDR, CDR2 SFDVKD. The CDR3 consists of 14 residues. The CDR3 protein is CATRMTGTSTEAFF. CDR3 DNA sequence: TGTGCCACCAGAATGACAGGGACGAGCACTGAAGCTTTCTTT.

The J gene is TRBJ2-7, the V gene TRBV5-1; D might be TRBD2 (5 bases). The CDR3 has 15 residues. Germline V gene sequence: CDR1 SGHRS, CDR2 YFSETQ. The V end lost 0 bases, the J end lost 7 bases, and 17 bases lay between the germline ends. The CDR3: CASSLAMISPGEQYF. The CDR3 nucleotides are TGCGCCAGCAGCTTGGCCATGATCTCTCCGGGGGAGCAGTACTTC.

The rearrangement joins TRBV4-1 to TRBJ1-1; D is undetermined. Trimming removed 1 base at V and 5 bases at J, with 14 bases between. Germline V gene sequence: CDR1 MGHRA, CDR2 YSYEKL. The CDR3 covers 15 residues. CDR3 sequence: CASSQGYRLATEAFF. CDR3 nucleotides: TGCGCCAGCAGCCAAGGTTATCGTCTTGCGACTGAAGCTTTCTTT.

This clonotype has more than one count but fewer than ten. The chain is built from TRBV7-2 and TRBJ2-7, with a tentative D call TRBD2 (6 bases). The V and J ends lost 5 bases and 5 bases respectively, with 13 bases between them. Germline V gene lookup returns CDR1 SGHTA and CDR2 FQGNSA. The CDR3 runs to 13 residues. Here the CDR3 reads CASSPRLVNEQYF. The CDR3 DNA is TGTGCCAGCAGCCCCCGACTAGTTAACGAGCAGTACTTC. Filled out from reference TRBV7-2 and TRBJ2-7, the complete variable domain reads GAGVSQSPSNKVTEKGKDVELRCDPISGHTALYWYRQSLGQGLEFLIYFQGNSAPDKSGLPSDRFSAERTGGSVSTLTIQRTQQEDSAVYLCASSPRLVNEQYFGPGTRLTVT.

This clonotype has ten or more counts. The chain combines TRBV3-1 with TRBJ1-6; D ambiguous. The germline gives CDR1 LGHDT, CDR2 YNNKEL (reference sequence). This CDR3 spans 14 amino acids. Trimming took off 0 bases at V and 10 bases at J, with 10 bases between the two ends. The CDR3 DNA reads TGTGCCAGCAGCCAAGAAAGCGACGGATCACCCCTCCACTTT. This codes for CASSQESDGSPLHF.

The chain joins TRBV5-1 to TRBJ1-4, with TRBD1 as a possible D gene (6 bases). The CDR3 runs 15 residues. Trimming removed 4 bases from V and 8 bases from J, with 18 bases in between. The germline gives CDR1 SGHRS, CDR2 YFSETQ. The CDR3: CASSGWDIKGEKLFF. The DNA for the CDR3 is TGCGCCAGCAGCGGATGGGACATAAAGGGAGAAAAACTGTTTTTT.

There are a few counts of this clonotype. CDR3 in DNA: TGTGCCAGCAGCGCCATGAGAGGGACAGCAAATCAGCCCCAGCATTTT. Translation gives CASSAMRGTANQPQHF. The V gene is TRBV7-9, the J gene TRBJ1-5, with TRBD1 matching 7 bases. There are 16 residues in the CDR3. Germline V gene data show CDR1 as SEHNR and CDR2 as FQNEAQ (reference sequence). Unmatched junction bases numbered 11, after V lost 5 bases and J lost 4 bases.

In its sample, this clonotype was seen many times. J is TRBJ2-7 and V is TRBV28, with 14 positions matching TRBD2. Trimming at V came to 5 bases and at J to 7 bases, leaving 10 bases not matched to a gene. The CDR3 extends over 16 amino acids. The germline CDR1 and CDR2 sequences are MDHEN and SYDVKM. CDR3 sequence (DNA): TGTGCCAGCAGTCATCCGGGACTAGCGGGAGCGAGTGAGCAGTACTTC. Amino acid sequence: CASSHPGLAGASEQYF.

This clonotype was counted many times. The chain has TRBV5-1 and TRBJ1-6; D unclear. Germline values: CDR1 SGHRS, CDR2 YFSETQ. This CDR3 has 14 amino acids. V gave up 4 bases and J gave up 5 bases, with 10 bases separating them. DNA of the CDR3: TGCGCCAGCAGCCCCTCGGGAAATAATTCACCCCTCCACTTT. Its protein product is CASSPSGNNSPLHF.